A selection of T cell receptor beta chains follows, all from one sample in a study of T cells after posttransplantation cyclophosphamide. The assay was immunoSEQ multiplex PCR, and TCRdb's table has in-frame clones only and misses some. This table holds 15,000 to 20,000 clones, 87% found once. The sample consisted of PBMCs, taken after allogeneic stem cell transplant with posttransplant cyclophosphamide. These TCRs come from a female patient between 35 and 55 years old who received an allogeneic stem cell transplant from a related donor, was CMV-positive, and had no GVHD. Some T cells may be transferred from the graft donor. The CDR3 runs from the conserved cysteine through the conserved F or W. A D gene is named only where the DNA matches it firmly. Clone sizes are given selectively: once, few, many, or a class where the clone is expanded.

j_gene: TRBJ1-5
v_gene: TRBV28
d_gene: TRBD1
abundance: .
CDR3aa: CASSLGGTGDQPQHF
CDR3nt: TGTGCCAGCAGCCTAGGGGGGACAGGTGATCAGCCCCAGCATTTT

j_gene: TRBJ2-1
v_gene: TRBV4-3
d_gene: TRBD1
abundance: .
CDR3aa: CASSQQGQVHSYNEQFF
CDR3nt: TGCGCCAGCAGCCAGCAAGGACAGGTGCACTCCTACAATGAGCAGTTCTTC

j_gene: TRBJ2-5
v_gene: TRBV7-2
d_gene: TRBD1
abundance: .
CDR3aa: CASSSDRGGETQYF
CDR3nt: TGTGCCAGCAGCTCCGACAGGGGAGGAGAGACCCAGTACTTC

j_gene: TRBJ1-4
v_gene: TRBV28
d_gene: .
abundance: .
CDR3aa: CASSPGTRDEKLFF
CDR3nt: TGTGCCAGCAGTCCCGGGACTCGGGATGAAAAACTGTTTTTT

j_gene: TRBJ1-5
v_gene: TRBV7-9
d_gene: TRBD1
abundance: .
CDR3aa: CASSPGQGPNQPQHF
CDR3nt: TGTGCCAGCAGCCCGGGACAGGGCCCTAATCAGCCCCAGCATTTT

j_gene: TRBJ2-1
v_gene: TRBV20-1
d_gene: .
abundance: .
CDR3aa: CSARGAEQFF
CDR3nt: TGCAGTGCTAGGGGAGCTGAGCAGTTCTTC

j_gene: TRBJ1-1
v_gene: TRBV4-3
d_gene: .
abundance: .
CDR3aa: CASSQKLGTEAFF
CDR3nt: TGCGCCAGCAGCCAAAAGCTCGGCACTGAAGCTTTCTTT

j_gene: TRBJ2-1
v_gene: TRBV7-9
d_gene: TRBD1
abundance: .
CDR3aa: CASSEWDSNNEQFF
CDR3nt: TGTGCCAGCAGCGAATGGGACAGCAACAATGAGCAGTTCTTC

j_gene: TRBJ2-3
v_gene: TRBV19
d_gene: .
abundance: once
CDR3aa: CASSNQGSDTQYF
CDR3nt: TGTGCCAGTAGTAACCAGGGTTCAGATACGCAGTATTTT

j_gene: TRBJ1-5
v_gene: TRBV6-1
d_gene: .
abundance: .
CDR3aa: CASSEAGRDQPQHF
CDR3nt: TGTGCCAGCAGTGAAGCGGGCAGGGATCAGCCCCAGCATTTT

j_gene: TRBJ2-1
v_gene: TRBV4-2
d_gene: TRBD2
abundance: .
CDR3aa: CASSRPGLAGGDYNEQFF
CDR3nt: TGTGCCAGCAGCCGGCCGGGTCTAGCGGGAGGGGATTACAATGAGCAGTTCTTC

j_gene: TRBJ2-5
v_gene: TRBV4-1
d_gene: TRBD2
abundance: .
CDR3aa: CASSQGSGLAGGSTETQYF
CDR3nt: TGCGCCAGCAGCCAAGGGTCGGGACTAGCGGGAGGGTCTACAGAGACCCAGTACTTC

j_gene: TRBJ1-1
v_gene: TRBV6-1
d_gene: .
abundance: .
CDR3aa: CASSDRGGTEAFF
CDR3nt: TGTGCCAGCAGTGACCGGGGGGGCACTGAAGCTTTCTTT

j_gene: TRBJ2-7
v_gene: TRBV7-9
d_gene: TRBD2
abundance: .
CDR3aa: CASSPVGGMFYEQYF
CDR3nt: TGTGCCAGCAGCCCGGTGGGGGGGATGTTTTACGAGCAGTACTTC

j_gene: TRBJ1-4
v_gene: TRBV29-1
d_gene: .
abundance: .
CDR3aa: CSVTGDINEKLFF
CDR3nt: TGCAGCGTGACCGGGGACATTAATGAAAAACTGTTTTTT

j_gene: TRBJ1-3
v_gene: TRBV27
d_gene: .
abundance: .
CDR3aa: CASRGGFSGNTIYF
CDR3nt: TGTGCCAGCAGGGGAGGCTTCTCTGGAAACACCATATATTTT

j_gene: TRBJ2-1
v_gene: TRBV28
d_gene: .
abundance: .
CDR3aa: CASSLGLWNVGQFF
CDR3nt: TGTGCCAGCAGTTTGGGACTGTGGAATGTGGGGCAGTTCTTC

j_gene: TRBJ1-5
v_gene: TRBV18
d_gene: TRBD1
abundance: .
CDR3aa: CASSPGQGDQPQHF
CDR3nt: TGTGCCAGCTCACCAGGACAGGGGGACCAGCCCCAGCATTTT

j_gene: TRBJ2-7
v_gene: TRBV28
d_gene: TRBD2
abundance: .
CDR3aa: CASSFGGLAGSYEQYF
CDR3nt: TGTGCCAGCAGTTTTGGGGGACTAGCGGGATCCTACGAGCAGTACTTC

j_gene: TRBJ1-2
v_gene: TRBV6-5
d_gene: .
abundance: .
CDR3aa: CASGEGLLYGYTF
CDR3nt: TGTGCCAGCGGTGAGGGACTTCTATATGGCTACACCTTC

j_gene: TRBJ2-7
v_gene: TRBV5-1
d_gene: .
abundance: once
CDR3aa: CASSSVADTPYEQYF
CDR3nt: TGCGCCAGCAGCTCGGTAGCGGACACCCCTTACGAGCAGTACTTC

j_gene: TRBJ2-3
v_gene: TRBV7-6
d_gene: .
abundance: .
CDR3aa: CASSHRAPDTQYF
CDR3nt: TGTGCCAGCAGCCACAGGGCCCCAGATACGCAGTATTTT

j_gene: TRBJ1-2
v_gene: TRBV28
d_gene: .
abundance: few
CDR3aa: CASSQPGVWYGYTF
CDR3nt: TGTGCCAGCAGCCAGCCCGGGGTTTGGTATGGCTACACCTTC